These 9 T cell receptor beta chains were all obtained from the same sample, sequenced in a study of molecular identifiers for immune sequencing clone quantification. TCRdb reanalysed the PCR reads using MiXCR and keeps one entry per CDR3 protein. The data show around 480,000 distinct CDR3 sequences, with around a fifth seen just once and 0.84% held by the top ten. Sequenced material: naive CD8+ T cells from blood, with Jurkat cell RNA spiked in. Specified subset: FACS-sorted CD8+CD4-CCR7+CD45RA+ naive T cells. Receptors were obtained from a human donor in good health. Some libraries in this study had Jurkat cell RNA spiked in.

This clonotype was seen at least ten times. CDR3 nucleotides: TGTGCCAGCAGCTACCTACGGAATGAAAAACTGTTTTTT. It encodes CASSYLRNEKLFF. The chain carries TRBV6-6 and TRBJ1-4, with unresolved D. CDR3 length equals 13 residues. The germline V gene has CDR1 MNHNY and CDR2 SVGAGI (reference sequence). V shed 6 bases and J shed 5 bases, with 10 bases lying between them.

This clonotype appeared a few times. The chain has TRBV7-6 and TRBJ2-5, with 8 bases matching TRBD2. Looked up from germline, CDR1 is SGHVS and CDR2 is FNYEAQ. This CDR3 has 15 amino acids. Trimming took 0 bases from V and 5 from J; bases not matched to a gene: 5. The CDR3 bases are TGTGCCAGCAGCTTAGCGCGGGGGGCTCGGGAGACCCAGTACTTC. Translation: CASSLARGARETQYF.

This clonotype was found many times. The chain has TRBV10-3 and TRBJ1-1, with D possibly matching TRBD1 (6 bases). V was shortened by 3 bases and J by 5 bases, with 16 bases between the two germline ends. CDR1 is ENHRY and CDR2 is SYGVKD in the germline V gene. The CDR3 spans 15 residues. The CDR3 loop reads CAISDPGQPGTEAFF. CDR3 in DNA: TGTGCCATCAGTGACCCAGGACAGCCAGGGACTGAAGCTTTCTTT.

This clonotype came up a few times. This rearrangement joins TRBV10-2 to TRBJ1-5; a possible D gene is TRBD1 (6 bases). Trimming shortened V by 0 bases and J by 3 bases, and 9 bases separated the two germline ends. The CDR3 runs 15 residues. Germline lookup yields CDR1 WSHSY and CDR2 SAAADI. The CDR3 loop reads CASSESGQYNQPQHF. The DNA for the CDR3 is TGCGCCAGCAGTGAGTCCGGACAGTACAATCAGCCCCAGCATTTT.

This clonotype showed up many times. The chain links TRBV4-1 to TRBJ1-2, with TRBD1 matching over 7 bases. Germline CDR1 is MGHRA and CDR2 is YSYEKL. This CDR3 has 14 residues. Trimming removed 1 base from V and 8 bases from J; junction bases left unmatched: 7. The CDR3 nucleotides read TGCGCCAGCAGCCAAGGAGCAGGGGGAGAGGGCTACACCTTC. Amino acids: CASSQGAGGEGYTF.

This clonotype has ten or more counts. This chain links TRBV7-2 with TRBJ2-7; the D is unclear. The germline V gene encodes CDR1 SGHTA and CDR2 FQGNSA. This CDR3 is built from 16 residues. Trimming cost V 5 bases and J 3 bases, with 20 bases left between them. The CDR3 DNA is TGTGCCAGCAGCGGATCAGCTCCGGGCCACGACTACGAGCAGTACTTC. Its translation: CASSGSAPGHDYEQYF.

Only a few counts were recorded for this clonotype. V gene TRBV28 combines with J gene TRBJ2-7; TRBD2 matches at 7 bases. V shed 6 bases, J shed 6 bases, and the junction held 11 bases outside the gene matches. This CDR3 spans 14 amino acids. CDR1 is MDHEN, CDR2 SYDVKM, per germline. CDR3 sequence reads: CASSYSGGTSEQYF. CDR3 in DNA: TGTGCCAGCAGCTACTCGGGGGGTACTAGCGAGCAGTACTTC.

Only a few counts were recorded for this clonotype. V and J are TRBV5-5 and TRBJ1-3, with TRBD1 matching over 7 bases. Germline-derived CDR1 and CDR2 are SGHKS and YYEKEE (reference sequence). The J segment lost 0 bases and the V segment lost 3 bases, leaving 3 bases of the junction unmatched. This CDR3 is 15 amino acids long. The CDR3 protein is CASSWGQSSGNTIYF. The CDR3 bases are TGTGCCAGCAGCTGGGGACAGTCCTCTGGAAACACCATATATTTT.

J is TRBJ1-5 and V is TRBV6-2 or TRBV6-3, with D hard to call. V was cut by 4 bases and J by 0 bases, with 19 bases left in between. Germline CDR1 reads MNHEY; CDR2 reads SVGEGT. CDR3 length equals 18 residues. The CDR3 loop is CASSSISQMGYSNQPQHF. DNA for the CDR3: TGTGCCAGCAGTTCAATTTCTCAAATGGGATATAGCAATCAGCCCCAGCATTTT.